The T cell receptor (beta chain) described here comes from a study of blood T cell repertoires in COVID-19. Across the study: Collection of acute and convalescent COVID-19 samples took place in the United States, Italy and Spain. PBMCs, B-cell-depleted T cells, or T cells were the source of the cDNA or gDNA that made up the material.

Trimming took 5 bases from V and 2 from J; bases not matched to a gene: 4. The CDR3 consists of 15 residues. Per the germline V gene, CDR1 is LNHDA and CDR2 is SQIVND (reference sequence). In the authors' methods: From reference gene primer amplification, estimates of nucleated cell counts were derived. The method was immunoSEQ multiplex PCR; TCRdb's version includes in-frame clones alone and lacks a portion of them. The V and J calls and clone size are taken from that table; D and trimming were inferred from the DNA. The sample carries about 70,000 clones, roughly 73% recorded once. This TCR derives from a woman in her sixties or seventies with acute or convalescent COVID-19. The chain recombines TRBV19 with TRBJ2-2; TRBD1 matches at 8 bases. What was sequenced was peripheral blood. The CDR3 region has the DNA TGTGCCAGTAGTCTCACAGGGGGTAACACCGGGGAGCTGTTTTTT. This encodes CASSLTGGNTGELFF.